The entry below describes one T cell receptor beta chain. The antigen is unknown. This specimen belongs to a study of graft-versus-host responses after intestinal transplantation. Study in general: Each of the recipients got a multivisceral, liver-intestinal, or isolated intestinal transplant. Every recipient had anti-thymocyte globulin induction and approximately 3 years of tacrolimus plus steroids. Findings and caveats of the study: GvH clones detected in recipient marrow included some appearing first in ileum or blood.

The assay was immunoSEQ multiplex PCR, and TCRdb's table has in-frame clones only and misses some. Among 20,000 to 25,000 clones listed, roughly 92% were seen once. Per germline, CDR1 MNHEY and CDR2 SMNVEV (reference sequence). Trimming took 0 bases from V and 3 from J, leaving 12 bases between them. This CDR3 is built from 16 residues. This receptor was identified in a human patient who received an intestinal transplant, so some T cells may come from the graft donor. Source: PBMCs, taken roughly 260 days after intestinal transplant. The J gene is TRBJ2-1, the V gene TRBV27; D is possibly TRBD2 (5 bases). The CDR3 DNA is TGTGCCAGCAGTTTATCGATCGGGAACATCTACAATGAGCAGTTCTTC. This sequence encodes CASSLSIGNIYNEQFF.